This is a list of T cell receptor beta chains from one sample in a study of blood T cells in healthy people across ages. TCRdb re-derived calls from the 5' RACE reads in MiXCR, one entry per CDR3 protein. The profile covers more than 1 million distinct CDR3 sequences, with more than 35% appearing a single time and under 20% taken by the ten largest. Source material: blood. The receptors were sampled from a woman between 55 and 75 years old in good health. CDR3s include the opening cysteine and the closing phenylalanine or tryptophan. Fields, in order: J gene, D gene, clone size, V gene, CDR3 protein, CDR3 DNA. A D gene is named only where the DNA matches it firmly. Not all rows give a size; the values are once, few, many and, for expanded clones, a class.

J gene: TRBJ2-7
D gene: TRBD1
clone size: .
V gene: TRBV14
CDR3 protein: CASSQVTGQGSLGQYF
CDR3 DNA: TGTGCCAGCAGCCAAGTGACGGGACAGGGCTCCCTAGGGCAGTACTTC

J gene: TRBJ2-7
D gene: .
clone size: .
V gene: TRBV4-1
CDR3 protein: CASSQGPALEQYF
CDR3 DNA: TGCGCCAGCAGCCAAGGGCCCGCCCTCGAGCAGTACTTC

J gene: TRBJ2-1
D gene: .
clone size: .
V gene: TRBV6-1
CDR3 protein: CASTTRDRQSLYNEQFF
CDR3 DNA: TGTGCCAGCACCACACGAGATCGGCAGTCCCTCTACAATGAGCAGTTCTTC

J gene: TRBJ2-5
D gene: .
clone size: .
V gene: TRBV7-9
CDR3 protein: CASSLAGAFETQYF
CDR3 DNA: TGTGCCAGCAGCTTGGCAGGAGCGTTTGAGACCCAGTACTTC

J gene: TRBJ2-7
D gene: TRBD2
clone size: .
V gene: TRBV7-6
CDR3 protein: CASSLGTSGRASYEQYF
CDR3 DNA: TGTGCCAGCAGCTTAGGGACTAGCGGGAGGGCCAGCTACGAGCAGTACTTC

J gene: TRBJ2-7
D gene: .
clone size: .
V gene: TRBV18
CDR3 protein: CVSSSTHEQYF
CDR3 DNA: TGTGTCAGCTCCTCAACCCACGAGCAGTACTTC

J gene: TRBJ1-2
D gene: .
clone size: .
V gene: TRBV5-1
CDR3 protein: CASSLEMGPSVYGYTF
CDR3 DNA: TGCGCCAGCAGCTTGGAAATGGGACCCTCTGTCTATGGCTACACCTTC

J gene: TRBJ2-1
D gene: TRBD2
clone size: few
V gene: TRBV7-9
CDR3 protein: CASSSLRDYSYNEQFF
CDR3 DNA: TGTGCCAGCAGCTCTCTTCGGGACTACTCCTACAATGAGCAGTTCTTC

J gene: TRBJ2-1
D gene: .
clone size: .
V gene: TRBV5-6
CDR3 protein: CASSLLLAGQPNEQFF
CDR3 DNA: TGTGCCAGCAGCTTGTTGCTAGCAGGTCAGCCCAATGAGCAGTTCTTC

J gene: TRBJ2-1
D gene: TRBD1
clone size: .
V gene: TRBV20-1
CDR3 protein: CSALAGTGSHEQFF
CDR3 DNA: TGCAGTGCTTTAGCCGGGACAGGGTCCCATGAGCAGTTCTTC

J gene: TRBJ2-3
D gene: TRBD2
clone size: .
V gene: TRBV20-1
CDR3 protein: CSAPRGSGRFTPESTQYF
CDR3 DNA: TGCAGTGCTCCACGGGGAAGCGGGAGATTCACCCCCGAGTCCACGCAGTATTTT

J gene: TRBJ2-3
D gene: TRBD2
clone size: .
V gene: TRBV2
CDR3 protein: CASRELAGSTDTQYF
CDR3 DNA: TGTGCCAGCAGGGAACTAGCGGGGTCCACAGATACGCAGTATTTT

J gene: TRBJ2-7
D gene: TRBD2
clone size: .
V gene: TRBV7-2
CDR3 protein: CASSLGTSGSPYERYF
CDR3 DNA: TGTGCCAGCAGCTTAGGGACTAGCGGGAGCCCCTACGAGCGGTACTTC

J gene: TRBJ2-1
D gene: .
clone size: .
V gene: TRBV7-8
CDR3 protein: CASSLRQGVNNEQFF
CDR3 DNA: TGTGCCAGCAGCTTAAGGCAGGGAGTCAACAATGAGCAGTTCTTC

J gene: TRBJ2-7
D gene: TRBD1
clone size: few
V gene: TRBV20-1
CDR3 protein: CSARLGQGVNEQYF
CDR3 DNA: TGCAGTGCCAGGCTGGGACAGGGGGTAAACGAGCAGTACTTC

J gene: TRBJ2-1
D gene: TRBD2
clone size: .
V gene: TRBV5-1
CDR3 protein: CASSLWTSGLDEQFF
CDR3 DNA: TGCGCCAGCAGCTTATGGACTAGCGGGCTAGATGAGCAGTTCTTC

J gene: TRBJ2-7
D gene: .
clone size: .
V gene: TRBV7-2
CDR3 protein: CASSLFQGSYEQYF
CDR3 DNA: TGTGCCAGCAGCCTATTCCAGGGCTCCTACGAGCAGTACTTC

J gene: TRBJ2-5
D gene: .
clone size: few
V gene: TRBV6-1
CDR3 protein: CASSEVTQETQYF
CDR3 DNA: TGTGCCAGCAGTGAGGTGACGCAAGAGACCCAGTACTTC

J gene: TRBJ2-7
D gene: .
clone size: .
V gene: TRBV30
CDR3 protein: CALTATYEQYF
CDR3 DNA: TGTGCCTTGACAGCCACCTACGAGCAGTACTTC

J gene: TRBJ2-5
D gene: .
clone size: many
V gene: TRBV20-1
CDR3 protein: CSSGKETQYF
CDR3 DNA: TGCAGTAGCGGAAAAGAGACCCAGTACTTC

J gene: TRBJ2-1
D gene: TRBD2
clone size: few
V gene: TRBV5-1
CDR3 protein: CASSLVASGTYNEQFF
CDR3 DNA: TGTGCCAGCAGCTTAGTCGCTAGCGGGACCTACAATGAGCAGTTCTTC

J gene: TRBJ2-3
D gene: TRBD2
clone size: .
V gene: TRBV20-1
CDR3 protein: CSARDLAGGLDTQYF
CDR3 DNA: TGCAGTGCTAGGGATCTAGCGGGAGGCCTAGATACGCAGTATTTT